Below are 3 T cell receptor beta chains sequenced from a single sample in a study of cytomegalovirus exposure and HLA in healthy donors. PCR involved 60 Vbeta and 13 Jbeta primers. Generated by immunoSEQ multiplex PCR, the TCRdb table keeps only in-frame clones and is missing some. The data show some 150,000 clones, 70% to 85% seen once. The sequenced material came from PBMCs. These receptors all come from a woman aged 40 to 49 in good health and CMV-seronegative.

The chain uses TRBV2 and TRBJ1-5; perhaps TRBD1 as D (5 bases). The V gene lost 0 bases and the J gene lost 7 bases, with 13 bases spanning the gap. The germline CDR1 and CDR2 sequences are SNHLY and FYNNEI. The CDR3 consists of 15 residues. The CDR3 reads CASSEAADPGQPQHF. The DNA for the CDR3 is TGTGCCAGCAGTGAAGCAGCCGATCCAGGGCAGCCCCAGCATTTT. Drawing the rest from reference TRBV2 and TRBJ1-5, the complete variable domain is EPEVTQTPSHQVTQMGQEVILRCVPISNHLYFYWYRQILGQKVEFLVSFYNNEISEKSEIFDDQFSVERPDGSNFTLKIRSTKLEDSAMYFCASSEAADPGQPQHFGDGTRLSIL.

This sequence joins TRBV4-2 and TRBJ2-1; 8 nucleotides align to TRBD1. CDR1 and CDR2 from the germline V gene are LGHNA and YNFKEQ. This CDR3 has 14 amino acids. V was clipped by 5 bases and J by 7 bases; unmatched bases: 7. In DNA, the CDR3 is TGTGCCAGCAGCGCCAGGGGGCAATGGAATGAGCAGTTCTTC. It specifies CASSARGQWNEQFF.

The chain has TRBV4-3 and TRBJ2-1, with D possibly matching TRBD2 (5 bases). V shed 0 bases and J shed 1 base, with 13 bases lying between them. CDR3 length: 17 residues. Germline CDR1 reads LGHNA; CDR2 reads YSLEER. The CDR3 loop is CASSQDFPGYSYNEQFF. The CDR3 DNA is TGCGCCAGCAGCCAAGATTTCCCGGGGTATTCCTACAATGAGCAGTTCTTC.